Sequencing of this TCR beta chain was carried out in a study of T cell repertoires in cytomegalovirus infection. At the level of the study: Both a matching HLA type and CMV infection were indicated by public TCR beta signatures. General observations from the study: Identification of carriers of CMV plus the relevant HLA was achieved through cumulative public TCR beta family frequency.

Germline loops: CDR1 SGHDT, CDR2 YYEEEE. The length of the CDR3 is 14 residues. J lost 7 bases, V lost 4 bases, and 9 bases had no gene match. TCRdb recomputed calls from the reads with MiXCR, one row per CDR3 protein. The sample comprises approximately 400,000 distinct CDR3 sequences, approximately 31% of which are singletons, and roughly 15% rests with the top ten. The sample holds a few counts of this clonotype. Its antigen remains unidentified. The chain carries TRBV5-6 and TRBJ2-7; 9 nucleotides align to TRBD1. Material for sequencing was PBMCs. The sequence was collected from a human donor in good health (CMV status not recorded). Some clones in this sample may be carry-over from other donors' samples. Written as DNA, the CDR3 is TGTGCCAGCAGCAAATGGACAGGGGTGTATGAGCAGTACTTC. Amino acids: CASSKWTGVYEQYF.